What follows are 5 T cell receptor beta chains derived from one specimen sequenced in a study of response to subunit inactivated influenza vaccine. TCRdb redid the calling of the RT-PCR reads with MiXCR, one entry per CDR3 protein. In the table there are more than 550,000 distinct CDR3 sequences, 11% of which are singletons. This sample also belongs to another study, concerning T cells expressing NK-cell markers. From that report: It was by 5'RACE template switching with UMIs that TCR beta cDNA was made.

The sequenced sample was PBMCs from blood, obtained on the day of vaccination. Receptors originate from a man in his fifties or sixties who received an inactivated influenza vaccine.

This clonotype was recorded a few times. The rearrangement links TRBV11-2 to TRBJ2-1, with D perhaps matching TRBD1 (6 bases). The V end was cut by 4 bases, the J end by 5 bases, with 12 bases between. Germline assignment: CDR1 SGHAT and CDR2 FQNNGV. There are 14 residues in the CDR3. The CDR3 loop is CASSSQTGNNEQFF. CDR3 DNA sequence: TGTGCCAGCAGCTCCCAAACAGGGAACAATGAGCAGTTCTTC.

A few counts support this clonotype. The J gene is TRBJ1-2, the V gene TRBV27; tentative D call: TRBD1 (5 bases). The CDR3 runs 14 residues. Trimming removed 6 bases from V and 8 bases from J, with 19 bases in between. Germline CDR1 and CDR2: MNHEY and SMNVEV (reference sequence). The CDR3 spells CASRPDIGGVGYTF. The CDR3 bases are TGTGCCAGCAGACCTGACATTGGAGGGGTCGGCTACACCTTC.

This clonotype was counted at least ten times. The V and J genes are TRBV24-1 and TRBJ1-2; tentative D call: TRBD1 (5 bases). V dropped 5 bases and J dropped 4 bases, with 10 bases sitting between them. This CDR3 comprises 13 residues. CDR1 is KGHDR, CDR2 SFDVKD, per germline. DNA for the CDR3: TGTGCCACCAGTGCGGGACGGTTCTATGGCTACACCTTC. Translation: CATSAGRFYGYTF.

Only a few counts were recorded for this clonotype. The chain recombines TRBV6-5 with TRBJ2-5; no definite D call. Trimming removed 3 bases at V and 3 bases at J, with 11 bases between. The CDR3 has 14 residues. Germline V gene sequence: CDR1 MNHEY, CDR2 SVGAGI. This chain's CDR3 is CASSYDWGKETQYF. CDR3 sequence (DNA): TGTGCCAGCAGTTATGACTGGGGAAAAGAGACCCAGTACTTC.

The J gene is TRBJ2-7, the V gene TRBV5-1; TRBD2 matches at 9 bases. Germline CDR1 and CDR2: SGHRS and YFSETQ. The CDR3 consists of 14 residues. Trimming cost V 2 bases and J 2 bases; bases outside gene matches: 2. The CDR3 nucleotides read TGCGCCAGCAGCTTTTCTAGCGGGACCTACGAGCAGTACTTC. Encoded protein: CASSFSSGTYEQYF.